This T cell receptor beta chain was sequenced in a study of OX40 agonist ivuxolimab in advanced cancers. Clones were read by immunoSEQ multiplex PCR, and TCRdb kept only the in-frame ones, dropping some. The sample consists of 90,000 to 120,000 clones, around 93% of them appearing once. CDR3 length: 14 residues. CDR1 and CDR2 from the germline V gene are MNHEY and SVGAGI. Trimming shortened V by 7 bases and J by 0 bases, and 12 bases separated the two germline ends. The material was CD4+ or CD8+ T cells sorted from blood, obtained in a trial of the OX40 agonist ivuxolimab. The chain couples TRBV6-5 to TRBJ2-5; unclear D gene. The receptor was derived from an adult with an advanced solid tumor such as melanoma, head and neck, liver or kidney cancer. The chain's CDR3 is CASKDASYQETQYF. The CDR3 DNA reads TGTGCCAGCAAGGACGCTTCGTACCAAGAGACCCAGTACTTC.